This T cell receptor beta chain was recorded in a study of identifying expanded T cells in peripheral blood. Libraries were prepared by immunoSEQ multiplex PCR; TCRdb keeps only in-frame clonotypes and omits some of them. The table records some 93,000 clones, 85% to 90% of them present only once. CDR1 MNHGY and CDR2 SAAAGT come from the germline V gene. This CDR3 spans 14 amino acids. Trimming shortened V by 2 bases and J by 7 bases, and 11 bases separated the two germline ends. The chain employs TRBV6-8 and TRBJ1-4; D perhaps matches TRBD1 (5 bases). The sequenced sample consisted of blood. This receptor was taken from a person between 18 and 75 years old in good health. The CDR3 protein is CASSYPGGGEKLFF. The CDR3 bases are TGTGCCAGCAGTTACCCCGGGGGGGGTGAAAAACTGTTTTTT.